The subject of this entry is one T cell receptor (beta chain). Reverse transcription of roughly 0.5 to 1 ug RNA was performed with random hexamers. The authors amplified TCR beta CDR3 across 54 Vbeta and 13 Jbeta using immunoSEQ multiplex PCR. MiXCR, run by TCRdb on the immunoSEQ multiplex PCR reads, gives a single entry per CDR3 protein. In the table there are 170,000 or so distinct CDR3 sequences, 85% to 95% of which are singletons. These data originate in a study of CD8 T cells in Susac syndrome. Deletions cut 2 bases from V and 2 bases from J, with 9 bases between. The CDR3 has 14 amino acids. Germline values: CDR1 LGHDT, CDR2 YNNKEL (reference sequence). Peripheral blood CD8+ and CD4+ T cells were profiled by TCR beta sequencing.

The chain recombines TRBV3-1 with TRBJ2-5, with D perhaps TRBD2 (7 bases). The specimen was CD4+ T cells from PBMCs. This TCR came from a human donor with multiple sclerosis. The CDR3 DNA reads TGTGCCAGCAGCCAAAGGGGGGGACAAGAGACCCAGTACTTC. Its protein is CASSQRGGQETQYF.